What follows describes a single T cell receptor beta chain. Its antigen remains unknown. The entry originates in a study of OX40 agonist ivuxolimab in advanced cancers. Peripheral blood came from all dose cohorts at three timepoints. Method: immunoSEQ multiplex PCR; TCRdb's copy keeps in-frame clones and lacks some. The data show tens of thousands of clones, just under 75% seen once. Study-level points and caveats: Near-lowest levels of clonal expansion characterized partial responders at 0.1-3.0 mg/kg. Relative to CD4+, CD8+ T cells held more expanded clones on average.

CDR3 length: 17 amino acids. The germline V gene has CDR1 MDHEN and CDR2 SYDVKM. Trimming took 6 bases from V and 0 from J, leaving 15 bases between them. This chain joins TRBV28 and TRBJ1-6; D is perhaps TRBD1 (6 bases). Here the sequenced sample was CD4+ or CD8+ T cells sorted from blood, taken in a trial of the OX40 agonist ivuxolimab. This receptor was obtained from an adult with an advanced solid tumor such as melanoma, head and neck, liver or kidney cancer. CDR3 nucleotides: TGTGCCAGCAGCTCTCCGACAGGTGGCTCCTATAATTCACCCCTCCACTTT. The encoded protein is CASSSPTGGSYNSPLHF.